The clone carrying this T cell receptor beta chain was seen just once. Assay used: immunoSEQ multiplex PCR; TCRdb lists only in-frame clones, some missing. The table has 150,000 to 200,000 clones, 91% seen once. The CDR3 has 13 residues. These data come from a study of control samples from healthy donors and cancer patients. This TCR was recovered from a woman aged 35 to 49 in good health. The chain combines TRBV12-2 with TRBJ2-7; TRBD1, the D gene given by the table, was not confirmed from the DNA. TRBV12-2 is assigned pseudogene status. Material: blood. The CDR3: CASRHPRGMEQYF. CDR3 coding DNA: TGTGCAAGTCGACACCCTAGGGGCATGGAGCAGTACTTC.